This T cell receptor beta chain comes out of a study of shared clonotypes between healthy human individuals. As for the study in general: Sampling drew on donors who were a couple of women and three men aged 18 to 49. Study outcomes and limitations: An anticipated effect of sequencing depth on clonotype sharing among donors was recognized.

Germline V gene lookup returns CDR1 SGHTA and CDR2 FQGTGA. The CDR3 spans 13 residues. The trim removed 5 bases at V and 9 bases at J, leaving 5 bases unmatched. Concerning this clone: The antigen is undetermined.

All of the donors resided in Nashville, Tennessee, and each was a Caucasian adult. CD4+ cells underwent separation, giving CD45RA+ naive and CD45RA-negative memory subsets. This table comes from immunoSEQ multiplex PCR, and its TCRdb copy is limited to in-frame clones, with some not included. The sample records 2 million to 3 million clones, 90% to 95% being singletons. Sequencing used naive CD4+ T cells from PBMCs. The subset denotes: CD45RA+ positively selected. V is TRBV7-3 and J is TRBJ1-1, with 11 bases lining up with TRBD1. This receptor was identified in a man between 18 and 35 years old in good health. Some clones in this sample may be carry-over from other donors' samples. CDR3 residues: CASSRGQGEKAFF. The CDR3, as DNA: TGTGCCAGCAGCCGGGGACAGGGGGAAAAAGCTTTCTTT.